Detailed here is one TCR beta chain. An amount of RNA that ranged from roughly 0.45 to 1 ug was reverse transcribed with random hexamers. TCRdb called the immunoSEQ multiplex PCR reads again in MiXCR, with one record for every CDR3 protein. The sample yields around 150,000 distinct CDR3 sequences, around 94% seen once. The sample originates from a study of CD8 T cells in Susac syndrome. CDR3 size: 15 residues. Germline V gene lookup returns CDR1 DFQATT and CDR2 SNEGSKA (reference sequence). V was cut by 0 bases and J by 4 bases, with 15 bases left in between. Sequenced sample: CD4+ T cells from PBMCs. This chain links TRBV20-1 with TRBJ1-2; possibly TRBD1 for D (5 bases). The TCR originated in a human donor in good health. Here the CDR3 reads CSARDLRGLIYGYTF. CDR3 sequence (DNA): TGCAGTGCTAGAGATCTCCGGGGCCTCATCTATGGCTACACCTTC.